Shown below are 15 T cell receptor beta chains from a single sample sequenced in a study of OX40 agonist ivuxolimab in advanced cancers. TCRdb keeps only in-frame clones here, not all; method: immunoSEQ multiplex PCR. The sample includes around 80,000 clones, 84% of them seen just once. The material sequenced was CD4+ or CD8+ T cells sorted from blood, taken in a trial of the OX40 agonist ivuxolimab. The receptors here all came from an adult with an advanced solid tumor such as melanoma, head and neck, liver or kidney cancer.

The DNA of the CDR3 is TGCGCCAGCAGCTTGACCCTTGGAACCAATGAGCAGTTCTTC. Translated, it gives CASSLTLGTNEQFF. The chain uses TRBV5-1 and TRBJ2-1; D not certain. Looked up from germline, CDR1 is SGHRS and CDR2 is YFSETQ. The ends were cut back, 1 base at V and 6 bases at J, with 11 bases in the middle. This CDR3 is built from 14 residues. The full variable domain, its missing parts supplied by reference TRBV5-1 and TRBJ2-1, is KAGVTQTPRYLIKTRGQQVTLSCSPISGHRSVSWYQQTPGQGLQFLFEYFSETQRNKGNFPGRFSGRQFSNSRSEMNVSTLELGDSALYLCASSLTLGTNEQFFGPGTRLTVL.

This chain joins TRBV7-2 and TRBJ1-1; no clear D gene. CDR1 is SGHTA, CDR2 FQGNSA, per germline. The CDR3 is 14 amino acids. V was shortened by 2 bases and J by 4 bases, with 11 bases between the two germline ends. The CDR3 sequence: CASSLSRGFTEAFF. As DNA, the CDR3 is TGTGCCAGCAGCTTAAGTAGAGGGTTCACTGAAGCTTTCTTT.

V usage is TRBV4-2 and J usage is TRBJ1-6, with TRBD1 matching over 9 bases. The J segment lost 9 bases and the V segment lost 7 bases, leaving 19 bases of the junction unmatched. CDR1 LGHNA and CDR2 YNFKEQ come from the germline V gene. The CDR3 spans 18 residues. The CDR3 DNA reads as TGTGCCAGCAATCCAAGATTTGGGGACAGGGACGTTGGTTCACCCCTCCACTTT. Protein product: CASNPRFGDRDVGSPLHF.

The gene calls are TRBV6-6 and TRBJ2-7; 11 nucleotides match TRBD2. J lost 9 bases, V lost 5 bases, and 3 bases had no gene match. The CDR3 length is 12 residues. The germline CDR1 and CDR2 sequences are MNHNY and SVGAGI (reference sequence). The CDR3 loop reads CASSQTSGMQYF. The CDR3 nucleotides are TGTGCCAGCAGTCAGACTAGCGGGATGCAGTACTTC.

The V and J genes are TRBV29-1 and TRBJ2-7, with 11 bases fitting TRBD1. The CDR3 is 13 residues long. V lost 5 bases and J lost 6; bases outside the gene matches: 6. The germline V gene encodes CDR1 SQVTM and CDR2 ANQGSEA. The CDR3 DNA follows: TGCAGCGTTCAGGCCGGGACAGGGGGCGAGCAGTACGTC. Its protein is CSVQAGTGGEQYV.

For the CDR3, the DNA is TGCGCCAGCAGCTCCTACGGGACGGCGGGAGAGACCCAGTACTTC. This sequence encodes CASSSYGTAGETQYF. V gene TRBV5-1 combines with J gene TRBJ2-5, with D perhaps given as TRBD1 or TRBD2 (5 bases each). The germline V gene encodes CDR1 SGHRS and CDR2 YFSETQ. V was cut by 3 bases and J by 4 bases, with 16 bases left in between. The CDR3 loop spans 15 amino acids.

The V call is TRBV7-2, the J call TRBJ1-2, with D perhaps matching TRBD1 (6 bases). Deletions cut 5 bases from V and 3 bases from J, with 16 bases between. CDR3 size: 15 residues. Looked up from germline, CDR1 is SGHTA and CDR2 is FQGNSA. Here the CDR3 reads CASSPYVAGDYGYTF. DNA for the CDR3: TGTGCCAGCAGCCCGTATGTCGCAGGGGACTATGGCTACACCTTC.

The DNA of the CDR3 is TGTGCCAGCAGGCCAGACAGGGGGAATGGCTACACCTTC. Encoded protein: CASRPDRGNGYTF. The J gene is TRBJ1-2, the V gene TRBV2, with 9 bases fitting TRBD1. The CDR3 contains 13 residues. Germline CDR1 reads SNHLY; CDR2 reads FYNNEI. Trimming cost V 6 bases and J 6 bases; bases outside gene matches: 5. The entire variable domain, with the rest obtained from reference TRBV2 and TRBJ1-2, is as follows: EPEVTQTPSHQVTQMGQEVILRCVPISNHLYFYWYRQILGQKVEFLVSFYNNEISEKSEIFDDQFSVERPDGSNFTLKIRSTKLEDSAMYFCASRPDRGNGYTFGSGTRLTVV.

The table lists this clone with a few counts. This rearrangement joins TRBV2 to TRBJ1-6; D gene unclear. Trimming pared 8 bases from V and 10 bases from J, leaving 15 bases between. Germline V gene sequence: CDR1 SNHLY, CDR2 FYNNEI. There are 13 residues in the CDR3. CDR3 region: CASLGGRQSPLHF. CDR3 coding DNA: TGTGCCAGCTTAGGAGGGAGGCAATCACCCCTCCACTTT.

V gene TRBV28 combines with J gene TRBJ2-2; a weak D match, TRBD2 (5 bases). The CDR3 spans 15 residues. Looked up from germline, CDR1 is MDHEN and CDR2 is SYDVKM. The V end was cut by 1 base, the J end by 2 bases, with 8 bases between. The CDR3 is CASSLSGKNTGELFF. CDR3 sequence (DNA): TGTGCCAGCAGTTTATCGGGGAAAAACACCGGGGAGCTGTTTTTT.

The chain couples TRBV28 to TRBJ2-7; D gene uncertain. The V gene's germline CDR1 is MDHEN and CDR2 SYDVKM. Trimming removed 6 bases at V and 4 bases at J, with 7 bases between. The CDR3 totals 11 residues. DNA for the CDR3: TGTGCCAGCAGAGACCTGTACGAGCAGTACTTC. Translated, it gives CASRDLYEQYF.

The gene calls are TRBV5-1 and TRBJ1-5; perhaps TRBD1 as D (5 bases). V was pared by 0 bases and J by 2 bases, with 6 bases between. The CDR3 is made up of 14 amino acids. CDR1 and CDR2 (germline): SGHRS, YFSETQ. The CDR3 coding sequence is TGCGCCAGCAGCTTGGTGGGGGGCAATCAGCCCCAGCATTTT. Translated: CASSLVGGNQPQHF.

The J gene is TRBJ2-7, the V gene TRBV7-2, with 8 positions matching TRBD1. The CDR3 is 15 amino acids. Looked up from germline, CDR1 is SGHTA and CDR2 is FQGNSA. J lost 5 bases, V lost 5 bases, and 11 bases had no gene match. The DNA for the CDR3 is TGTGCCAGCAGCCGAAGAGGGGCAGGGGGCAACGAGCAGTACTTC. Its translation: CASSRRGAGGNEQYF.

This clone occurred a few times. The chain has TRBV10-2 and TRBJ1-5; TRBD1 aligns across 8 bases. V lost 8 bases and J lost 2; bases outside the gene matches: 2. Germline V gene data show CDR1 as WSHSY and CDR2 as SAAADI. The CDR3 loop spans 13 amino acids. The CDR3 DNA reads as TGCGCCAGCCAGGACAGGGGCAATCAGCCCCAGCATTTT. Translation gives CASQDRGNQPQHF.

This clone has a single count. This chain uses TRBV2 with TRBJ2-2; 8 bases match TRBD2. This CDR3 comprises 14 residues. With 6 bases clipped from V and 6 bases from J, the junction kept 6 bases outside the gene matches. Germline V lookup: CDR1 SNHLY, CDR2 FYNNEI. CDR3: CASRGLVRAGELFF. DNA for the CDR3: TGTGCCAGCAGGGGACTAGTCAGGGCCGGGGAGCTGTTTTTT.